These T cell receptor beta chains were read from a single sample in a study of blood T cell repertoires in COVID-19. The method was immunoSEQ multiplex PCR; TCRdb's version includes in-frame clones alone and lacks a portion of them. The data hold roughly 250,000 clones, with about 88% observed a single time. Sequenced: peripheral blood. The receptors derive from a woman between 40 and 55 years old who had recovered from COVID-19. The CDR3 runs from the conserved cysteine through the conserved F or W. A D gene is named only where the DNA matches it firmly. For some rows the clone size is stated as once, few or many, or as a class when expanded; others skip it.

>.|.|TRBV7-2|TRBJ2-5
TGTGCCAGCAGTCCACCAGGGGTTGTGACCCAGTACTTC
CASSPPGVVTQYF
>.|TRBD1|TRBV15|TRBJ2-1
TGTGCCACCAGCAGAAATAGACAGGGGGGGTTAAACAATGAGCAGTTCTTC
CATSRNRQGGLNNEQFF
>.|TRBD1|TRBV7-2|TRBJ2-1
TGTGCCAGCAGCTCCGATCTGACAGGGAATGAGCAGTTCTTC
CASSSDLTGNEQFF
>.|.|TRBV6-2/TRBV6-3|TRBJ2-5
TGTGCCAGCAGTTATATCGAGACCCAGTACTTC
CASSYIETQYF
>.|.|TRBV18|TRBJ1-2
TGTGCCAGCTCACCCGCAGGGAACTATGGCTACACCTTC
CASSPAGNYGYTF
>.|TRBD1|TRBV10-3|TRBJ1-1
TGTGCCATCAGTTCTCAGGGGGCAAGCACTGAAGCTTTCTTT
CAISSQGASTEAFF
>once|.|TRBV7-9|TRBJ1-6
TGTGCCAGCAGTCAAAACAGGCTCGGAGATTCACCCCTCCACTTT
CASSQNRLGDSPLHF
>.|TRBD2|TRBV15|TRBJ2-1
TGTGCCACCAGCAGAGGGGGAATTAGCGGGAGGGCAGTGGAGCAGTTCTTC
CATSRGGISGRAVEQFF
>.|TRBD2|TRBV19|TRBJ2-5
TGTGCCAGTAGTATCCGGGACTACCCCCCAGAGACCCAGTACTTC
CASSIRDYPPETQYF
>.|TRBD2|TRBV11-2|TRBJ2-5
TGTGCCAGCAGGGGGGGGGAAGAGACCCAGTACTTC
CASRGGEETQYF
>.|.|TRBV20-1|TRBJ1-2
TGCAGTGCTAGGTCTCCCCCTGGCTACACCTTC
CSARSPPGYTF
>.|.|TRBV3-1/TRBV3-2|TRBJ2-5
TGTGCCAGCAGCCAAGAATACAGCCAAGAGACCCAGTACTTC
CASSQEYSQETQYF
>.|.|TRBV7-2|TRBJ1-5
TGTGCCAGCAGCTTACAGACGGGGTCCAATCAGCCCCAGCATTTT
CASSLQTGSNQPQHF
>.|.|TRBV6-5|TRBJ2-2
TGTGCCAGCAGTTCCGCAATCAGGGGCACCGGGGAGCTGTTTTTT
CASSSAIRGTGELFF
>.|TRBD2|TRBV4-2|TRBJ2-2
TGTGCCAGCAGCCAAGAATCTAGCGGGATATACACCGGGGAGCTGTTTTTT
CASSQESSGIYTGELFF
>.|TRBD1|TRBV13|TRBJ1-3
TGTGCCAGCAGCTTGTACAGGGGCCGTCCCCCTGGAAACACCATATATTTT
CASSLYRGRPPGNTIYF
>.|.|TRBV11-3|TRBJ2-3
TGTGCCAGCAGCTTGGCTCCAGGGGGCACAGATACGCAGTATTTT
CASSLAPGGTDTQYF
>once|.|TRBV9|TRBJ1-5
TGTGCCAGCAGCGCCACGCCGCAGGGGCAGCCCCAGCATTTT
CASSATPQGQPQHF
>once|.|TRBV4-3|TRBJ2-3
TGCGCCAGCAGCCAAGACCTGATAGCGGACGACACAGATACGCAGTATTTT
CASSQDLIADDTDTQYF
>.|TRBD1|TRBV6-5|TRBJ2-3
TGTGCCAGCAGTTTTCAGGGACAGGGATTTAGGTATTTT
CASSFQGQGFRYF
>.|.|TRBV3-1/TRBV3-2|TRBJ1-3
TGTGCCAGCAGCCAGAAGCAACTTATGAGCTCTGGAAACACCATATATTTT
CASSQKQLMSSGNTIYF
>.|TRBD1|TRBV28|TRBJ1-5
TGTGCCAGCAGTTTAAGGGCCTGGGACAGGGGGAAAAATCAGCCCCAGCATTTT
CASSLRAWDRGKNQPQHF
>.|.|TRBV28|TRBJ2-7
TGTGCCAGCGCTGGCGCGGGCAGCCTCTCCTACGAGCAGTACTTC
CASAGAGSLSYEQYF
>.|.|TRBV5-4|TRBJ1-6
TGTGCCAGCAGCCTCGCGGCGAATTCACCCCTCCACTTT
CASSLAANSPLHF
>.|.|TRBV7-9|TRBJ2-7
TGTGCCAGCAATGACAAGCTTGTAAGCGGCGAGCAGTACTTC
CASNDKLVSGEQYF
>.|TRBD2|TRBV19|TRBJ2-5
TGTGCCAGTAGCCGACTAGCGGGACAAGAGACCCAGTACTTC
CASSRLAGQETQYF
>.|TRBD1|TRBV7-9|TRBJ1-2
TGTGCCAGCAGCTTAGTAGGACAGGGAGGCTACACCTTC
CASSLVGQGGYTF
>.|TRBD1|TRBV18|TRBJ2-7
TGTGCCAGCTCAGAAGGACAGGGGATATCCTACGAGCAGTACTTC
CASSEGQGISYEQYF
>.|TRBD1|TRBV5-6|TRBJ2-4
TGTGCCAGCAGCTGGGGGACAGGGCTTATAGCCAAAAACATTCAGTACTTC
CASSWGTGLIAKNIQYF